This T cell receptor (beta chain) is from a study of blood T cell repertoires in COVID-19. Overall study context: Whether acute or convalescent, the COVID-19 samples came from the United States, Italy and Spain. From T cells, B-cell-depleted T cells, or PBMCs came the material, which was cDNA or gDNA.

Per the original methods: The authors estimated nucleated cell counts from reference gene primer amplification. The repertoire was sequenced with immunoSEQ multiplex PCR; TCRdb's copy has only in-frame clones and lacks some. V and J calls and clone size are copied from that table; D and trimming were computed from the DNA. Of more than 95,000 clones listed, over 70% are singletons. In germline, CDR1 is MNHNS, CDR2 SASEGT. The CDR3 length is 14 residues. Trimming removed 8 bases from V and 1 base from J, with 12 bases in between. The gene calls are TRBV6-1 and TRBJ1-5; weak D call: TRBD1 (5 bases). Sequencing was done on a sample of peripheral blood. This TCR was recovered from a human donor in a cohort sampled during active or convalescent COVID-19. The CDR3 DNA follows: TGTGCCAGCCTAAGGGGCTTAAGCAATCAGCCCCAGCATTTT. As protein: CASLRGLSNQPQHF.